This T cell receptor (beta chain) was found in a study of blood T cell repertoires in COVID-19. On the study more broadly: The United States, Italy and Spain were the sources of the acute and convalescent COVID-19 samples. Nucleic acid was either cDNA or gDNA, and it came from T cells, B-cell-depleted T cells, or PBMCs.

In the original workflow: From reference gene primer amplification, estimates of nucleated cell counts were derived. Some clones are missing from TCRdb's copy, which holds only in-frame ones; the method was immunoSEQ multiplex PCR. V and J calls and clone size are copied from that table; D and trimming were computed from the DNA. Of 250,000 or so clones listed, approximately 90% are singletons. V gave up 0 bases and J gave up 3 bases, with 14 bases separating them. This CDR3 region has 16 residues. The germline gives CDR1 LGHNA, CDR2 YSLEER. Those designated as exposed participants met a COVID-19 case within 2 weeks before study entry.

The material sequenced was PBMCs or T cells enriched from blood (not recorded which). The V gene is TRBV4-3, the J gene TRBJ1-1; D gene uncertain. This sequence originates from a middle-aged man who had been exposed to COVID-19. DNA for the CDR3: TGCGCCAGCAGCCAAGATCGACGAGGGAGTGACACTGAAGCTTTCTTT. This encodes CASSQDRRGSDTEAFF.